This T cell receptor (beta chain) was recovered during a study of CD8 T cells in Susac syndrome. CDR3 length equals 15 residues. V dropped 0 bases and J dropped 9 bases, with 18 bases sitting between them. Germline V gene sequence: CDR1 LGHDT, CDR2 YNNKEL (reference sequence). The study used treatment-naive patients who had stable or active relapsing-remitting disease as multiple sclerosis controls. Only a few counts were recorded for this clonotype. Reverse transcription used roughly 0.5 to 1 ug RNA and random hexamers. TCRdb used MiXCR to reprocess the immunoSEQ multiplex PCR reads, holding one entry per CDR3 protein. The table has a few hundred thousand distinct CDR3 sequences, over 85% seen once; the top ten hold 0.07% to 0.09%.

The sequenced material came from CD4+ T cells from PBMCs. The origin of this receptor is a human donor with multiple sclerosis. This chain joins TRBV3-1 and TRBJ2-7; tentative D call: TRBD1 (6 bases). This CDR3 reads CASSQDIGQQVTQYF. The DNA for the CDR3 is TGTGCCAGCAGCCAAGATATCGGACAGCAAGTAACGCAGTACTTC.